These T cell receptor beta chains were read from a single sample in a study of cytomegalovirus exposure and HLA in healthy donors. TCRdb's copy holds only in-frame clones and misses some; the assay was immunoSEQ multiplex PCR. The data contain 100,000 to 150,000 clones, 74% of them singletons. Sequencing was done on a sample of PBMCs. The origin of the receptors is a woman in her forties or fifties in good health and CMV-seropositive. The conserved cysteine and the conserved F or W are not part of the CDR3 here.

TRBV7-7 ASSLGQGTEAF
TRBV6-6 ASSYPGTGITGELF
TRBV5-1 ASAAGVSGNTIY
TRBV4-1 ASSQDREYEQY
TRBV30 AWSVGQLNQPQH
TRBV7-2 ASSYGQIPSYEQY
TRBV7-6 ASSPSSGGSPLH
TRBV6-4 ASVSFRGPDANTEAF
TRBV28 ASSSALQETQY
TRBV7-8 ASSLGSGVGSPLH
TRBV5-1 ASSSLGTPGIELF
TRBV2 ASSLMAEQY
TRBV12-5 ASGPTTGTFTDTQY
TRBV4-3 ASSPGGGNNEQF
TRBV11-2 ASSSAPGQGYYGYT
TRBV4-3 ASSQGGGENSPLH
TRBV4-1 ASSQADRASEKLF
TRBV5-6 ASSLYSGHEQY
TRBV9 ASSVMAGADTQY
TRBV19 ASMVTGGADEQY
TRBV5-6 ASSLAMGRYEQY
TRBV19 ASTAGTGVDLAKNIQY
TRBV14 ASSDTRGGRTTDTQY
TRBV5-5 ASSYIGGVRQPQH
TRBV4-1 ASSRDLSGGVQETQY